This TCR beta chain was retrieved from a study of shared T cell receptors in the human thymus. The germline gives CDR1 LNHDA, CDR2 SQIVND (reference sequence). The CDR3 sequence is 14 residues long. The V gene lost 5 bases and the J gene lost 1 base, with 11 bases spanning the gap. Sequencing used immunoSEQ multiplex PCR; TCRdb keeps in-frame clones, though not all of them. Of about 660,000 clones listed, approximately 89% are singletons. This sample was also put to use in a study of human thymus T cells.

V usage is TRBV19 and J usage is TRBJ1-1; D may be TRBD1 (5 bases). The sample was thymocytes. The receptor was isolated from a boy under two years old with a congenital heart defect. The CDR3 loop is CASSGPGGNTEAFF. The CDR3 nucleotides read TGTGCCAGTAGTGGCCCGGGGGGGAACACTGAAGCTTTCTTT.